One sample yielded the 12 T cell receptor beta chains listed below, sequenced in a study of neurological immune-mediated disorders. Time point: longitudinal time-point 3. Each CDR3 protein gets one entry after TCRdb re-called the 5' RACE reads with MiXCR. The sample has some 89,000 distinct CDR3 sequences; 4.3% are singletons. Input material: PBMCs. The receptors stem from a woman aged 60-70 years with multiple sclerosis.

In this sample, this clonotype turned up many times. This sequence joins TRBV12-3 or TRBV12-4 and TRBJ1-1, with D possibly being TRBD1 (5 bases). V was shortened by 6 bases and J by 4 bases, with 15 bases between the two germline ends. This CDR3 is 14 amino acids long. The CDR3 here is CASRRTWGVTEAFF. In DNA, the CDR3 is TGTGCCAGCAGACGGACCTGGGGCGTCACTGAAGCTTTCTTT.

The sample holds many counts of this clonotype. V gene TRBV5-1 combines with J gene TRBJ2-7; D might be TRBD2 (6 bases). Germline CDR1 SGHRS, CDR2 YFSETQ. The CDR3 is 14 amino acids. V shed 0 bases and J shed 7 bases, with 14 bases lying between them. This CDR3 is CASSLVGGPREQYF. DNA for the CDR3: TGCGCCAGCAGCTTGGTGGGGGGACCTAGGGAGCAGTACTTC.

This clonotype occurred many times. The gene calls are TRBV20-1 and TRBJ1-6; D is possibly TRBD1 (6 bases). V was clipped by 6 bases and J by 10 bases, with 19 bases between them. The CDR3 consists of 14 residues. Germline lookup yields CDR1 DFQATT and CDR2 SNEGSKA (reference sequence). The CDR3 DNA reads as TGCAGTGCAAGATACACAGGGCTCGGCTCACCCCTCCACTTT. Its translation is CSARYTGLGSPLHF.

This clonotype was counted at least ten times. V is TRBV5-1 and J is TRBJ2-2, with TRBD1 matching 10 bases. This CDR3 contains 14 residues. Germline values: CDR1 SGHRS, CDR2 YFSETQ. V shed 4 bases, J shed 5 bases, and the junction held 2 bases outside the gene matches. CDR3 nucleotide sequence: TGCGCCAGCAGCAGGGACAGGGGAACCGGGGAGCTGTTTTTT. This sequence encodes CASSRDRGTGELFF.

Many counts were recorded for this clonotype. The rearrangement links TRBV3-1 to TRBJ1-2; D may be TRBD1 (5 bases). CDR1 and CDR2 (germline): LGHDT, YNNKEL (reference sequence). The CDR3 covers 15 residues. The V end lost 5 bases, the J end lost 2 bases, and 15 bases lay between the germline ends. The CDR3 is CASSVSGPPNYGYTF. In DNA, the CDR3 is TGTGCCAGCAGCGTCTCGGGACCGCCGAACTATGGCTACACCTTC.

The table lists this clonotype with a count of one. A much larger clone lies one base from this, so it may be a read error. V gene TRBV2 combines with J gene TRBJ2-7; a weak D match, TRBD1 (5 bases). Germline V lookup: CDR1 SNHLY, CDR2 FYNNEI. This CDR3 spans 14 amino acids. CDR3 in amino acids: CASSENGREVEHYF. In nucleotides, the CDR3 is TGTGCCAGCAGCGAAAACGGCAGGGAAGTCGAGCATTACTTC.

This clonotype was found many times. The V and J genes are TRBV18 and TRBJ1-1; 7 bases are a match to TRBD1. V shed 5 bases and J 3 bases; nucleotides not matched to a gene: 6. CDR1 KGHSH and CDR2 LQKENI come from the germline V gene. This CDR3 is 14 amino acids long. The CDR3 DNA reads as TGTGCCAGCTCAACCAAAGGGGGCGACACTGAAGCTTTCTTT. It yields the protein CASSTKGGDTEAFF.

The table lists this clonotype with many counts. The V call is TRBV20-1, the J call TRBJ2-4, with D perhaps matching TRBD2 (5 bases). Trimming pared 0 bases from V and 6 bases from J, leaving 12 bases between. Germline-derived CDR1 and CDR2 are DFQATT and SNEGSKA (reference sequence). The CDR3 extends over 14 amino acids. The CDR3 DNA is TGCAGTGCTAGAGATCAGGACTGGGGAAACATTCAGTACTTC. This codes for CSARDQDWGNIQYF.

This clonotype was counted at least ten times. The rearrangement joins TRBV7-9 to TRBJ2-1; D uncertain. Germline values: CDR1 SEHNR, CDR2 FQNEAQ (reference sequence). V was clipped by 2 bases and J by 8 bases, with 10 bases between them. The CDR3 sequence is 13 residues long. CDR3 amino acids: CASSLLDSDEQFF. CDR3 DNA sequence: TGTGCCAGCAGCTTACTAGATTCGGATGAGCAGTTCTTC. Based on the CDR3 plus reference TRBV7-9 and TRBJ2-1, the full variable domain is DTGVSQNPRHKITKRGQNVTFRCDPISEHNRLYWYRQTLGQGPEFLTYFQNEAQLEKSRLLSDRFSAERPKGSFSTLEIQRTEQGDSAMYLCASSLLDSDEQFFGPGTRLTVL.

This clonotype was detected ten times or more. This rearrangement joins TRBV5-1 to TRBJ1-3; D call uncertain. The germline V gene has CDR1 SGHRS and CDR2 YFSETQ. The CDR3 extends over 13 amino acids. The ends were cut back, 0 bases at V and 4 bases at J, with 5 bases in the middle. The CDR3 loop is CASSLVPGNTIYF. The CDR3 DNA reads TGCGCCAGCAGCTTGGTCCCCGGAAACACCATATATTTT. The complete variable domain, with remaining parts taken from reference TRBV5-1 and TRBJ1-3, reads KAGVTQTPRYLIKTRGQQVTLSCSPISGHRSVSWYQQTPGQGLQFLFEYFSETQRNKGNFPGRFSGRQFSNSRSEMNVSTLELGDSALYLCASSLVPGNTIYFGEGSWLTVV.

In its sample, this clonotype was seen many times. CDR3 protein: CASSIRDMRGYTF. CDR3 nucleotides: TGTGCCAGCAGTATACGGGACATGCGGGGCTACACCTTC. The V and J genes are TRBV28 and TRBJ1-2; the D gene is possibly TRBD1 (6 bases). Trimming removed 5 bases from V and 8 bases from J, with 15 bases in between. The CDR3 consists of 13 residues. Germline CDR1 MDHEN, CDR2 SYDVKM.

This clonotype has ten or more counts. V gene TRBV6-1 combines with J gene TRBJ2-7, with a tentative D call TRBD1 (6 bases). CDR3 length equals 14 residues. Looked up from germline, CDR1 is MNHNS and CDR2 is SASEGT. V lost 2 bases and J 2 bases, leaving 10 bases between the germline ends. Written as DNA, the CDR3 is TGTGCCAGCAGTGAAACCCAGGGGCCCTACGAGCAGTACTTC. This sequence encodes CASSETQGPYEQYF.